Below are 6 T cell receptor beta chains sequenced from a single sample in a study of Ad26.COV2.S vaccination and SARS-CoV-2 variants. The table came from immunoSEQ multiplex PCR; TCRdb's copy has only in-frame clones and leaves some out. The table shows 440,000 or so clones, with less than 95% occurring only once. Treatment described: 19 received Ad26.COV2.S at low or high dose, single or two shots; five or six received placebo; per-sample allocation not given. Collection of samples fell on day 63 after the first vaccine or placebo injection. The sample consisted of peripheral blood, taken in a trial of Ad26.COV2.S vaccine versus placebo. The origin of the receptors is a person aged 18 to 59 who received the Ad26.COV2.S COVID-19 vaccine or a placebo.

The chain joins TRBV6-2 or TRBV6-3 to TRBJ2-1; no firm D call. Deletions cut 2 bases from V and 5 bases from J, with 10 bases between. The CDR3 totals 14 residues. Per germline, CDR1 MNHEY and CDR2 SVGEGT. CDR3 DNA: TGTGCCAGCAGTTACGTTGGTAGAAACAATGAGCAGTTCTTC. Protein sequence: CASSYVGRNNEQFF.

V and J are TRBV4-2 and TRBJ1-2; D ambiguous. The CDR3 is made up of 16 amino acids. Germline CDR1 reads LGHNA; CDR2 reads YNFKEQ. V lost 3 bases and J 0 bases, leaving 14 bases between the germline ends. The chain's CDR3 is CASSQVSAVTNYGYTF. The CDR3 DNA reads TGTGCCAGCAGCCAGGTTTCTGCTGTCACTAACTATGGCTACACCTTC.

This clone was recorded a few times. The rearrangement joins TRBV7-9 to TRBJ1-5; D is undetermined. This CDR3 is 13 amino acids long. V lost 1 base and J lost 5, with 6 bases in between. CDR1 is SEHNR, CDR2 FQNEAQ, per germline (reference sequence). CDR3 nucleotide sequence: TGTGCCAGCAGCTTAGTTTCAGATCAGCCCCAGCATTTT. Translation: CASSLVSDQPQHF.

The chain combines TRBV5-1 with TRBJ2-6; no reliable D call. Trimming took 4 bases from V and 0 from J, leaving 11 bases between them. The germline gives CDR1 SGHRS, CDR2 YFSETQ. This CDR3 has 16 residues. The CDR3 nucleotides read TGCGCCAGCAGCCTGGCTGGGCACTCTGGGGCCAACGTCCTGACTTTC. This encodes CASSLAGHSGANVLTF.

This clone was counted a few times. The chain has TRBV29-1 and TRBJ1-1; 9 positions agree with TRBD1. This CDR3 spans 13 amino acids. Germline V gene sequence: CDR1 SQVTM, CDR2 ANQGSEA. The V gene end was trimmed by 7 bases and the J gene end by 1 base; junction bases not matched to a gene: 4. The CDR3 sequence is CSAGTGTNTEAFF. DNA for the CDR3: TGCAGCGCTGGGACAGGGACGAACACTGAAGCTTTCTTT.

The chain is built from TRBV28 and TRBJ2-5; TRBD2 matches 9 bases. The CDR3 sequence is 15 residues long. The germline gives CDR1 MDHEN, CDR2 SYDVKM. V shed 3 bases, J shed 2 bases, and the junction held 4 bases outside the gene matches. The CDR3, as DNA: TGTGCCAGCAGTTTTACAGCGGGAGGACAAGAGACCCAGTACTTC. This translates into CASSFTAGGQETQYF.